This T cell receptor (beta chain) was observed in a study of T cell responses to AZD1222 COVID-19 vaccine. This table comes from immunoSEQ multiplex PCR, and its TCRdb copy is limited to in-frame clones, with some not included. In the table there are tens of thousands of clones, 70% to 85% of which are singletons. V lost 1 base and J lost 6, with 10 bases in between. Germline V gene lookup returns CDR1 SGHNT and CDR2 YYREEE (reference sequence). This CDR3 has 13 residues. Sequences were derived from peripheral blood, sampled on day 0 of AZD1222 vaccination. The chain is built from TRBV5-4 and TRBJ2-5; possibly TRBD1 or TRBD2 for D (5 bases each). The clonotype originates from an adult in good health. The CDR3 protein is CASSLFTGQTQYF. The DNA for the CDR3 is TGTGCCAGCAGCTTGTTTACGGGGCAGACCCAGTACTTC.